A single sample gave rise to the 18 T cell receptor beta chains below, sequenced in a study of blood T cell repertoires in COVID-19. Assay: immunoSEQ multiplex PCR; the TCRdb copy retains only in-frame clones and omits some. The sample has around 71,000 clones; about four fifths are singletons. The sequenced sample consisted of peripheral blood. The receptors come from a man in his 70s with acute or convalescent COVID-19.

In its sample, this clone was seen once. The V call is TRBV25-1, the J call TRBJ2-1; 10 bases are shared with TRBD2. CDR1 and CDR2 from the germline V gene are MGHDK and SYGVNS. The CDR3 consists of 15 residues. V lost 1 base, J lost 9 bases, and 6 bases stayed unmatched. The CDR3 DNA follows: TGTGCCAGCAGTGAATTCAGCGGGAGGGCCACTGAGCAGTTCTTC. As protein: CASSEFSGRATEQFF. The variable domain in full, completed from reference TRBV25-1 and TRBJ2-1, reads EADIYQTPRYLVIGTGKKITLECSQTMGHDKMYWYQQDPGMELHLIHYSYGVNSTEKGDLSSESTVSRIRTEHFPLTLESARPSHTSQYLCASSEFSGRATEQFFGPGTRLTVL.

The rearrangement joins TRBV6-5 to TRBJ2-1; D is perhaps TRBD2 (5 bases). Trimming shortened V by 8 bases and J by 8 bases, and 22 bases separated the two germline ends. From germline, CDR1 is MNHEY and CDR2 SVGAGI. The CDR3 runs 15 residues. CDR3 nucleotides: TGTGCCAGCGGTCCCGAGACCCTTACGCGGGATGAGCAGTTCTTC. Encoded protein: CASGPETLTRDEQFF.

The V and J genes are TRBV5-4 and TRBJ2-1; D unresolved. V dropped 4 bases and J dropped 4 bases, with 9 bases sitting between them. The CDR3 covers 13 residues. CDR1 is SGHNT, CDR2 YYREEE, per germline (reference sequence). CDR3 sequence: CASSVATYNEQFF. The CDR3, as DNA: TGTGCCAGCAGCGTGGCTACTTACAATGAGCAGTTCTTC.

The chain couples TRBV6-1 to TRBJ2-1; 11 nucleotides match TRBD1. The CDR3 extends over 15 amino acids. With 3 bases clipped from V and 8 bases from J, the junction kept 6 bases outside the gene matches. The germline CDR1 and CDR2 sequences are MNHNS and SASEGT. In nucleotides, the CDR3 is TGTGCCAGCAGTGAGGCTGGGGACAGGGGGGATGAGCAGTTCTTC. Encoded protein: CASSEAGDRGDEQFF.

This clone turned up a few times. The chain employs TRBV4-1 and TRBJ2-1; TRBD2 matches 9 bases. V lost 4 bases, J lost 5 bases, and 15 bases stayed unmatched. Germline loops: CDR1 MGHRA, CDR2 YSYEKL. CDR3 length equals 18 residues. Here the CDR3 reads CASSPRLAEGLPNNEQFF. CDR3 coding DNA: TGCGCCAGCAGCCCCAGACTAGCGGAAGGGTTACCCAACAATGAGCAGTTCTTC.

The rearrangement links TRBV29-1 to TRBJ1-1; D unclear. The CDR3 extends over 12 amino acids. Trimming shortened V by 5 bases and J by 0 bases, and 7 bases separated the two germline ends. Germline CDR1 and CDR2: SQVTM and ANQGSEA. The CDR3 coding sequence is TGCAGCGTTCGAGGGCTGAACACTGAAGCTTTCTTT. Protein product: CSVRGLNTEAFF.

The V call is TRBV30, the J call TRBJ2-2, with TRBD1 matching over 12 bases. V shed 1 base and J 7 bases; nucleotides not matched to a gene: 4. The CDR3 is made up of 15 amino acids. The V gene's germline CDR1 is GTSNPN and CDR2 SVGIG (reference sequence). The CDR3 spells CAWSAGQGAGGELFF. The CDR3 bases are TGTGCCTGGAGTGCGGGACAGGGGGCTGGCGGGGAGCTGTTTTTT.

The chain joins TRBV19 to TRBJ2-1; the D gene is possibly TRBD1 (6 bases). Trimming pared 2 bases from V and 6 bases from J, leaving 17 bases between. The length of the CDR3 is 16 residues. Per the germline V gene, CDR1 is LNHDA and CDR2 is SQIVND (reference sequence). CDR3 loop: CASSIIHAGVINEQFF. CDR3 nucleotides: TGTGCCAGTAGTATAATTCATGCAGGGGTTATCAATGAGCAGTTCTTC.

CDR3 in amino acids: CASSDFRDRQSSFYGYTF. The DNA of the CDR3 is TGTGCCAGCAGTGACTTCCGGGACAGGCAGAGTTCCTTCTATGGCTACACCTTC. The V call is TRBV25-1, the J call TRBJ1-2; 8 bases map to TRBD1. Looked up from germline, CDR1 is MGHDK and CDR2 is SYGVNS. The J segment lost 4 bases and the V segment lost 3 bases, leaving 16 bases of the junction unmatched. CDR3 length equals 18 residues.

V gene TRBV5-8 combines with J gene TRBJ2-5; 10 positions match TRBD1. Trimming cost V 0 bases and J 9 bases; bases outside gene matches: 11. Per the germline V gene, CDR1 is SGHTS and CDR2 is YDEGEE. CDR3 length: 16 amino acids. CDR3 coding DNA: TGTGCCAGCAGCTTGGAGGGACAGGGGACTTTGGGGGCCCAGTACTTC. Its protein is CASSLEGQGTLGAQYF.

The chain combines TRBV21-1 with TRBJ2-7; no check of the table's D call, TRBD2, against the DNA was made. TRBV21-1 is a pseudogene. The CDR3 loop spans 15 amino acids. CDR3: CASSKPLAVWYEQYF. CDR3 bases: TGTGCCAGCAGCAAGCCTCTAGCGGTTTGGTACGAGCAGTACTTC.

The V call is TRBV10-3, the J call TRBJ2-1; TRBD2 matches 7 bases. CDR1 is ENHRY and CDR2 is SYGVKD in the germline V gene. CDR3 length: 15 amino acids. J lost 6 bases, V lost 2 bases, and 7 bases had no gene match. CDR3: CAISEGGSRFNEQFF. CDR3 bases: TGTGCCATCAGTGAGGGCGGGAGCAGGTTCAATGAGCAGTTCTTC.

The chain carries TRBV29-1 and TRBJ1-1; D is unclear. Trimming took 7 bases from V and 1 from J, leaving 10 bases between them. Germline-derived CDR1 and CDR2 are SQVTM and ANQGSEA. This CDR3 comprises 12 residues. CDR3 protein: CSADWKNTEAFF. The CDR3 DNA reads TGCAGCGCCGACTGGAAGAACACTGAAGCTTTCTTT.

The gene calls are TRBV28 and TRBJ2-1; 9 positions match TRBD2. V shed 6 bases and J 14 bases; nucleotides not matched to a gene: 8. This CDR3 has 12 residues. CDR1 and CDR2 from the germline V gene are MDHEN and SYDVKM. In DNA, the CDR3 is TGTGCCAGCAGACCTTTAGCGGGAGCCAAGTTCTTC. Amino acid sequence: CASRPLAGAKFF.

The CDR3: CATSRDRDRNYGYTF. CDR3 DNA sequence: TGTGCCACCAGCAGAGACCGGGACAGGAACTATGGCTACACCTTC. The gene calls are TRBV15 and TRBJ1-2; 8 bases map to TRBD1. This CDR3 has 15 amino acids. V lost 0 bases, J lost 2 bases, and 2 bases stayed unmatched. The germline gives CDR1 LNHNV, CDR2 YYDKDF (reference sequence).

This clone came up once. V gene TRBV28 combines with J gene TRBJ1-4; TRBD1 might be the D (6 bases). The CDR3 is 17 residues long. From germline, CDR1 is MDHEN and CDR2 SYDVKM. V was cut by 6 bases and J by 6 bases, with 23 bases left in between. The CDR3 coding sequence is TGTGCCAGCAGCCAGGGGCAGGGCCCCTCAGGATATGAAAAACTGTTTTTT. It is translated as CASSQGQGPSGYEKLFF.

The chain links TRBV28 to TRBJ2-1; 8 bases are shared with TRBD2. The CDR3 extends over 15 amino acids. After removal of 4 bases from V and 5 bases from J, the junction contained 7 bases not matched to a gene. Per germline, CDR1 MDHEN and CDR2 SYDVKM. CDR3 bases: TGTGCCAGCAGTTCCCCCGGGGGGGGGAACAATGAGCAGTTCTTC. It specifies CASSSPGGGNNEQFF.

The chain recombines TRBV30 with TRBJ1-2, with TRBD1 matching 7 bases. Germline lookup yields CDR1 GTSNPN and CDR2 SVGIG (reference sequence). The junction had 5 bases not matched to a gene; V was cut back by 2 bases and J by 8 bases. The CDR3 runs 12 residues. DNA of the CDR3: TGTGCCTGGAGTCCCGGACAGGCGGGCTACACCTTC. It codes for CAWSPGQAGYTF.